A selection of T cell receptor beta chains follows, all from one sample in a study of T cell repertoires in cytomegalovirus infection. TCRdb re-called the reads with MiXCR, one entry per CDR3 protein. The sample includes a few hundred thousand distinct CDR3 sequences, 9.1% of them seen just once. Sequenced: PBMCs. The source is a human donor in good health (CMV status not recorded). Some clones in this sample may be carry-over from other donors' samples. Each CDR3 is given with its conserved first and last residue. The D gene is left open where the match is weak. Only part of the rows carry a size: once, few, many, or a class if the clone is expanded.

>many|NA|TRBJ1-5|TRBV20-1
CSARDQRGGLNQPQHF
TGCAGTGCTAGAGATCAGCGGGGGGGCCTGAATCAGCCCCAGCATTTT
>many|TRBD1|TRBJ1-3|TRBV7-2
CASSFRSGGTYSGNTIYF
TGTGCCAGCAGCTTTAGGTCAGGGGGAACCTACTCTGGAAACACCATATATTTT
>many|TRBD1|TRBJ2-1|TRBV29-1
CSVELAGGLEQFF
TGCAGCGTTGAACTGGCAGGGGGCCTTGAGCAGTTCTTC
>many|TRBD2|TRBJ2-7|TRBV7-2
CASSLDRGRVYEQYF
TGTGCCAGCAGCTTAGACCGGGGGAGGGTCTACGAGCAGTACTTC
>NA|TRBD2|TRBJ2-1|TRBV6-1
CASSGSQLAPTTYNEQFF
TGTGCCAGCAGTGGGAGTCAACTAGCGCCTACTACCTACAATGAGCAGTTCTTC
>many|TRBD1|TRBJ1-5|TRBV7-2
CASSSGQGPNQPQHF
TGTGCCAGCAGCTCCGGACAGGGGCCCAATCAGCCCCAGCATTTT
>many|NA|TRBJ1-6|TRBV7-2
CASSPGRRDVPPLHF
TGTGCCAGCAGCCCTGGACGGCGGGACGTCCCACCCCTCCACTTT
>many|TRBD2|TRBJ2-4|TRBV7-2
CASSPRLAGQTKNIQYF
TGTGCCAGCAGCCCAAGATTAGCGGGGCAGACCAAAAACATTCAGTACTTC
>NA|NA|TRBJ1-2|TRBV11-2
CASSLDRDCTF
TGTGCCAGCAGCCTCGACCGGGACTGCACCTTC
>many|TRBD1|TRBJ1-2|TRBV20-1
CSARDHSAGGDGYTF
TGCAGTGCTAGAGATCATTCCGCAGGGGGGGATGGCTACACCTTC
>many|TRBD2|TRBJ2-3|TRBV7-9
CASSPGTSGSSTDTQYF
TGTGCCAGCAGCCCCGGGACTAGCGGGTCTAGCACAGATACGCAGTATTTT
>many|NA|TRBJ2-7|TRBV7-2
CASSSQGGPYEQYF
TGTGCCAGCAGCTCACAGGGAGGACCCTACGAGCAGTACTTC
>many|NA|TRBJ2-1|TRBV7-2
CASSTRGGEQFF
TGTGCCAGCAGCACCCGTGGGGGTGAGCAGTTCTTC
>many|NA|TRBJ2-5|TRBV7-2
CASSLQTGNGETQYF
TGTGCCAGCAGCTTACAGACAGGAAACGGAGAGACCCAGTACTTC
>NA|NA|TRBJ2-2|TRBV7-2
CASTLDRSTGELFF
TGTGCCAGCACCTTAGACAGATCCACCGGGGAGCTGTTTTTT
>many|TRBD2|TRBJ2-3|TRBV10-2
CASSIAGGGPDTQYF
TGCGCCAGCAGTATAGCGGGAGGGGGGCCAGATACGCAGTATTTT
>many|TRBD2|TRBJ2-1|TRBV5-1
CASSLTGTSGINEQFF
TGCGCCAGCAGCCTTACCGGGACTAGCGGGATCAATGAGCAGTTCTTC
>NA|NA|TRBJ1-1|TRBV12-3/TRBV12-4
CASSLSPSGEAFF
TGTGCCAGCAGTTTAAGTCCCTCCGGAGAAGCTTTCTTT
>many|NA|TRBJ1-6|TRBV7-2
CASSFTGTPLHF
TGTGCCAGCAGTTTTACCGGGACACCCCTCCACTTT
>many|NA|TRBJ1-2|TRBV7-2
CASGPGGQNPYGYTF
TGTGCCAGCGGCCCGGGGGGGCAAAACCCCTATGGCTACACCTTC
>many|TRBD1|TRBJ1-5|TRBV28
CASRNTGGGQPQHF
TGTGCCAGCAGAAATACAGGGGGGGGTCAGCCCCAGCATTTT
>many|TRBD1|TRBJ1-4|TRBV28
CASSLGTPGGEKLFF
TGTGCCAGCAGTTTGGGGACCCCAGGGGGTGAAAAACTGTTTTTT
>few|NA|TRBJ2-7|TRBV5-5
CASSLFDATYEQYF
TGTGCCAGCAGCTTGTTCGACGCTACCTACGAGCAGTACTTC
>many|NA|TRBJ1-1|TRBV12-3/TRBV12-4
CASSFRGQSNTEAFF
TGTGCCAGCAGTTTTAGAGGGCAGTCGAACACTGAAGCTTTCTTT
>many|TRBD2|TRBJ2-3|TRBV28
CASSSTSGKGTQYF
TGTGCCAGCAGCTCGACTAGCGGGAAGGGGACGCAGTATTTT
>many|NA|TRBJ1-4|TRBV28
CASRRAASAPTNEKLFF
TGTGCCAGCAGACGGGCGGCATCCGCCCCAACTAATGAAAAACTGTTTTTT
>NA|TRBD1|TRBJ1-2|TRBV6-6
CASSATGGGGYTF
TGTGCCAGCAGTGCGACAGGGGGCGGAGGCTACACCTTC
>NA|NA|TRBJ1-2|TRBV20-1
CSAPFFTNYGYTF
TGCAGTGCACCCTTCTTCACTAACTATGGCTACACCTTC
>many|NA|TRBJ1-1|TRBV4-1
CASSQDFWGVNTEAFF
TGCGCCAGCAGCCAAGACTTCTGGGGGGTGAACACTGAAGCTTTCTTT
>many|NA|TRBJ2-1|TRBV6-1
CASSYEKVGNEQFF
TGTGCCAGCAGTTATGAGAAAGTGGGCAATGAGCAGTTCTTC
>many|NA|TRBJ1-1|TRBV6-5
CASSYSRQGHTEAFF
TGTGCCAGCAGTTATAGTAGGCAGGGCCACACTGAAGCTTTCTTT
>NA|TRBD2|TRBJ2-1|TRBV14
CASSQAASGRTYEQFF
TGTGCCAGCAGCCAAGCGGCTAGCGGGAGGACGTATGAGCAGTTCTTC
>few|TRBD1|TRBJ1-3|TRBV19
CASSGRDSPTKPGSGNTIYF
TGTGCCAGTAGTGGAAGGGACAGCCCAACCAAACCCGGCTCTGGAAACACCATATATTTT
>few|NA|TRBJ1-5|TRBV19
CASSPRAGVHQPQHF
TGTGCCAGTAGTCCCCGGGCGGGGGTTCATCAGCCCCAGCATTTT
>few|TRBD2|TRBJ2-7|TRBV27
CASTRSRTSYEQYF
TGTGCCAGCACCCGTTCAAGGACTAGCTACGAGCAGTACTTC
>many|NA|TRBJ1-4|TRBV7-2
CASSLRGEKLFF
TGTGCCAGCAGCTTACGGGGTGAAAAACTGTTTTTT
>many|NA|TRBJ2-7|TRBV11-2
CASSQEPGHRYEQYF
TGTGCCAGCAGCCAAGAACCGGGTCACCGTTACGAGCAGTACTTC
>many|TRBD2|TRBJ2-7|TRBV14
CASSRGTSGTYEQYF
TGTGCCAGCAGCCGAGGGACTAGCGGGACCTACGAGCAGTACTTC
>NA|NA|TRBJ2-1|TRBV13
CASSLAQGPSGFF
TGTGCCAGCAGCTTAGCCCAGGGCCCTAGTGGGTTCTTC
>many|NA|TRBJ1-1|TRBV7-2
CASSLRTYSNTEAFF
TGTGCCAGCAGCTTAAGGACATACTCAAACACTGAAGCTTTCTTT
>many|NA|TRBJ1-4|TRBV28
CASREGMNEKLFF
TGTGCCAGCAGGGAGGGGATGAATGAAAAACTGTTTTTT
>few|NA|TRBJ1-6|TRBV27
CASSLAAANNSPLHF
TGTGCCAGCAGTTTAGCGGCAGCGAATAATTCACCCCTCCACTTT
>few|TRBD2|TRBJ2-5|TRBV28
CASSSGLAGESGKTQYF
TGTGCCAGCAGTTCCGGACTAGCGGGGGAGTCTGGGAAGACCCAGTACTTC
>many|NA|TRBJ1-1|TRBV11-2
CASSLEGRITEAFF
TGTGCCAGCAGCTTGGAGGGACGTATCACTGAAGCTTTCTTT
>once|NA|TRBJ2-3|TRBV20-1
CSARDWASFKYDTQYF
TGCAGTGCTAGAGATTGGGCTAGCTTTAAATACGATACGCAGTATTTT
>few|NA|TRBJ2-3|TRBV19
CASSIATGTTDTQYF
TGTGCCAGTAGTATAGCCACAGGGACTACAGATACGCAGTATTTT
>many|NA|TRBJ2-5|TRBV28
CASRGDQETQYF
TGTGCCAGCAGGGGCGATCAAGAGACCCAGTACTTC
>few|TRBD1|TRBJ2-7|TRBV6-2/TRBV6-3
CASRTGTAYEQYF
TGTGCCAGCAGGACCGGGACAGCCTACGAGCAGTACTTC
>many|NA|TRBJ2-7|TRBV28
CASSPGPYPAYEQYF
TGTGCCAGCAGTCCCGGGCCCTATCCAGCCTACGAGCAGTACTTC
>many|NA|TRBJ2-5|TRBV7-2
CASSLALRAGETQYF
TGTGCCAGCAGCTTAGCGCTCAGGGCTGGGGAGACCCAGTACTTC
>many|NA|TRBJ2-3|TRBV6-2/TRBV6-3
CASSYPEADTQYF
TGTGCCAGCAGTTACCCCGAGGCCGATACGCAGTATTTT
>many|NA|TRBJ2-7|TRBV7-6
CASSLAQETVTYEQYF
TGTGCCAGCAGCTTAGCGCAGGAGACAGTCACCTACGAGCAGTACTTC
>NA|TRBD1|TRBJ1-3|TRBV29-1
CSVGTGNSGNTIYF
TGCAGCGTTGGGACAGGGAACTCTGGAAACACCATATATTTT
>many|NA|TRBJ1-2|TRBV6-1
CASSQRGVDGYTF
TGTGCCAGCAGTCAAAGGGGGGTGGATGGCTACACCTTC
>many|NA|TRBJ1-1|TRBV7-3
CASSLKWGNAEAFF
TGTGCCAGCAGCTTAAAGTGGGGGAACGCTGAAGCTTTCTTT
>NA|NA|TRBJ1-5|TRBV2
CASSDGPGRLDSNHPQHF
TGTGCCAGCAGTGATGGGCCGGGCAGACTAGATAGCAATCACCCCCAGCATTTT
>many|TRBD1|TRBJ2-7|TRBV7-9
CASTTGNEQYF
TGTGCCAGTACGACAGGGAACGAGCAGTACTTC